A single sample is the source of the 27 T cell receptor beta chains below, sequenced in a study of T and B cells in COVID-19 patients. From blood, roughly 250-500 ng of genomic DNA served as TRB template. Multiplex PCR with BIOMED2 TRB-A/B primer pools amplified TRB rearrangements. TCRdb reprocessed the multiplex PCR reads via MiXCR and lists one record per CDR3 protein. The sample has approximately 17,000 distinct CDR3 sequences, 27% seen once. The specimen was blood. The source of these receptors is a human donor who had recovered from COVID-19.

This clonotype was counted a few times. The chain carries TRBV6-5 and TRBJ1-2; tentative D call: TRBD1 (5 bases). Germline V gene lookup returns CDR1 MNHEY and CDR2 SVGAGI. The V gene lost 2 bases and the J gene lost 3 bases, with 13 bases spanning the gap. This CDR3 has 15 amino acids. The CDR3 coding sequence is TGTGCCAGCAGTTACCGTCAGGGAGGCGACTATGGCTACACCTTC. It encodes CASSYRQGGDYGYTF.

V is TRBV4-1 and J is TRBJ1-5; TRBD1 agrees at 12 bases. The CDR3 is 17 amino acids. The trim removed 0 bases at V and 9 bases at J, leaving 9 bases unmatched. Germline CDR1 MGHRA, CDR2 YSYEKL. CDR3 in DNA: TGCGCCAGCAGCCAAGATAGGGGACAGGGGGCCCCAGGGCCCCAGCATTTT. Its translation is CASSQDRGQGAPGPQHF.

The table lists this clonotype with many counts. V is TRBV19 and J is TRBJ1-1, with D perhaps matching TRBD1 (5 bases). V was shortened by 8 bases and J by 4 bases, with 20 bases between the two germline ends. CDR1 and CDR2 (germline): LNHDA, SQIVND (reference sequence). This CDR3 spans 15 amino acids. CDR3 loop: CASAYLRGGSTEAFF. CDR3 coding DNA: TGTGCCAGTGCCTACTTAAGGGGAGGGAGCACTGAAGCTTTCTTT.

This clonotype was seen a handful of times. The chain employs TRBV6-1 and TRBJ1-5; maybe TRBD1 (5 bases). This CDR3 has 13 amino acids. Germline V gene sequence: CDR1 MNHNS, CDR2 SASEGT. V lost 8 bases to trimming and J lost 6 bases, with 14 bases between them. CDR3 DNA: TGTGCCAGCGGCGATACAGGTCCTCAGCCCCAGCATTTT. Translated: CASGDTGPQPQHF.

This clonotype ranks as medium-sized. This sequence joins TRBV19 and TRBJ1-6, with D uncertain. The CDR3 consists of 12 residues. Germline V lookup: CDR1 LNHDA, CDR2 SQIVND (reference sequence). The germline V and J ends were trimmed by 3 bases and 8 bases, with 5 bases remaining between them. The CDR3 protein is CASSIMDSPLHF. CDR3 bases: TGTGCCAGTAGTATCATGGATTCACCCCTCCACTTT.

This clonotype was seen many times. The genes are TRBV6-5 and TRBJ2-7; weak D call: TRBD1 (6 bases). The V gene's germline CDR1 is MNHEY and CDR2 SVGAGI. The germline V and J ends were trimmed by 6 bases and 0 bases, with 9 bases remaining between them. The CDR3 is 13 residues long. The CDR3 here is CASRGDNSYEQYF. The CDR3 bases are TGTGCCAGCAGGGGGGACAACTCCTACGAGCAGTACTTC.

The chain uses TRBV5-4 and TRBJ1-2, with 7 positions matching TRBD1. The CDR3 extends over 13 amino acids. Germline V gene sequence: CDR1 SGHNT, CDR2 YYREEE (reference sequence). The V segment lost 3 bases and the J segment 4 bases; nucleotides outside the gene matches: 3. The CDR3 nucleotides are TGTGCCAGCAGCTCGGACAGGAGCTATGGCTACACCTTC. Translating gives CASSSDRSYGYTF.

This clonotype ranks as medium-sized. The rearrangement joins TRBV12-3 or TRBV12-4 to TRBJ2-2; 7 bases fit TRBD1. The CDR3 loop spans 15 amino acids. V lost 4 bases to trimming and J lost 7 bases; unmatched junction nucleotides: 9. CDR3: CASSSREGGIGELFF. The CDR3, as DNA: TGTGCCAGCAGTTCAAGGGAAGGGGGCATCGGGGAGCTGTTTTTT.

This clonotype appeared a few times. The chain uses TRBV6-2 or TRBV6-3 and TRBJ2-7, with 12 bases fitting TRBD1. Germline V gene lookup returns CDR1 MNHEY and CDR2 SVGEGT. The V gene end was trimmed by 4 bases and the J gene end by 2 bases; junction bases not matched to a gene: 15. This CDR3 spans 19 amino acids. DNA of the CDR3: TGTGCCAGCAGTTCCGGGGACAGGGGGCGAGGAGATTGGGCCTACGAGCAGTACTTC. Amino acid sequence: CASSSGDRGRGDWAYEQYF.

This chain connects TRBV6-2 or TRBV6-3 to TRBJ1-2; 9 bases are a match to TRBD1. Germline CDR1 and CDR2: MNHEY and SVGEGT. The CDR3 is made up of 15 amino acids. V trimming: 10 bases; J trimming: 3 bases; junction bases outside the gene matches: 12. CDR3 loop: CATQTGGPQDYGYTF. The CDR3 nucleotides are TGTGCCACCCAGACAGGGGGTCCTCAGGACTATGGCTACACCTTC.

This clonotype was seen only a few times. For the CDR3, the DNA is TGTGCCAGCAAGGTTCGAAGGGACACTGAAGCTTTCTTT. Residues: CASKVRRDTEAFF. The gene calls are TRBV27 and TRBJ1-1; D is uncertain. The CDR3 consists of 13 residues. Germline V gene lookup returns CDR1 MNHEY and CDR2 SMNVEV (reference sequence). V gave up 7 bases and J gave up 3 bases, with 12 bases separating them.

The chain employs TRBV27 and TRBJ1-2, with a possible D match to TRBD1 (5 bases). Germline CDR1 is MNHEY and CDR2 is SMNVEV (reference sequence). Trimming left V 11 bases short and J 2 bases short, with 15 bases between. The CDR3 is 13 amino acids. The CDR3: CACAGGANYGYTF. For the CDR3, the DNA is TGTGCCTGCGCGGGGGGAGCCAACTATGGCTACACCTTC.

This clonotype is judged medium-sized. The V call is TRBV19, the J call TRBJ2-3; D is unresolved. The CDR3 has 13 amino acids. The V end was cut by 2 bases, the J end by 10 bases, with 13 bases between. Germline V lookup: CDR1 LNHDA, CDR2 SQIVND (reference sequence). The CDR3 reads CASSIHTDLAQYF. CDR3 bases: TGTGCCAGTAGTATACATACTGACCTCGCGCAGTATTTT.

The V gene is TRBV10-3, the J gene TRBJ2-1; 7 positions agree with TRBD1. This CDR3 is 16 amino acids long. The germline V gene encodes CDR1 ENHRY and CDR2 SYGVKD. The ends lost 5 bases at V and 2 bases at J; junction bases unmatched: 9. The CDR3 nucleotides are TGTGCCATCAGTCAGGGACAGCCGGGGCCCTACAATGAGCAGTTCTTC. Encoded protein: CAISQGQPGPYNEQFF.

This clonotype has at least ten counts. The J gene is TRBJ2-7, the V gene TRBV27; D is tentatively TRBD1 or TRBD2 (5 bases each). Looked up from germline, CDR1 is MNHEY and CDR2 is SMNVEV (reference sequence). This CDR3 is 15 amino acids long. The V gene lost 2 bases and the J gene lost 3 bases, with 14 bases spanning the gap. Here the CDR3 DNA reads TGTGCCAGCAGTTTAAAGAGGGGCGAAGGCTACGAGCAGTACTTC. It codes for CASSLKRGEGYEQYF.

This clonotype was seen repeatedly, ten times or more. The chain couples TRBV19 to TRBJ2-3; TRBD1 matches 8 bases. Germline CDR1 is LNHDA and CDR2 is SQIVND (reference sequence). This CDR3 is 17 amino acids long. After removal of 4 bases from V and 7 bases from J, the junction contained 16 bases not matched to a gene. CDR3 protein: CASSTTMDRALSYTQYF. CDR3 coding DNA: TGTGCCAGTAGTACGACCATGGACAGGGCCTTATCTTATACGCAGTATTTT.

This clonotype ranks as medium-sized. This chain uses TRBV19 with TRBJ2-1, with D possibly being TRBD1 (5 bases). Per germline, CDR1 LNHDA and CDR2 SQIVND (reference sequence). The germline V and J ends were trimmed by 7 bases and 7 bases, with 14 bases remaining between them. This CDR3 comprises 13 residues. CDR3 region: CASMEGVKNEQFF. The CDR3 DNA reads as TGTGCCAGTATGGAAGGGGTAAAAAATGAGCAGTTCTTC. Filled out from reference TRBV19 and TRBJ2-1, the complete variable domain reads DGGITQSPKYLFRKEGQNVTLSCEQNLNHDAMYWYRQDPGQGLRLIYYSQIVNDFQKGDIAEGYSVSREKKESFPLTVTSAQKNPTAFYLCASMEGVKNEQFFGPGTRLTVL.

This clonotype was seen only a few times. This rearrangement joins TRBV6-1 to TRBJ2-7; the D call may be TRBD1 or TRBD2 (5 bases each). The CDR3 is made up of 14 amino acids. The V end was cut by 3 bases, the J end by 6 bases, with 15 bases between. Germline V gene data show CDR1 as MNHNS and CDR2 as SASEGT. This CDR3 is CASSDSAGRGEQYF. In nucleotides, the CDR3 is TGTGCCAGCAGTGATTCGGCAGGGAGAGGCGAGCAGTACTTC.

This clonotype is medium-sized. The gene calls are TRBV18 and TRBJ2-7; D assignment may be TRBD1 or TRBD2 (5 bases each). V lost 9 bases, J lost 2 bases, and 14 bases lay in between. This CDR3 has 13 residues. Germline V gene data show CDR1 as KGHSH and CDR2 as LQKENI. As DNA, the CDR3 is TGTGCCAGTTCCCCCCGGGGCACCTACGAGCAGTACTTC. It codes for CASSPRGTYEQYF. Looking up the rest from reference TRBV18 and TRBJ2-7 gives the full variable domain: NAGVMQNPRHLVRRRGQEARLRCSPMKGHSHVYWYRQLPEEGLKFMVYLQKENIIDESGMPKERFSAEFPKEGPSILRIQQVVRGDSAAYFCASSPRGTYEQYFGPGTRLTVT.

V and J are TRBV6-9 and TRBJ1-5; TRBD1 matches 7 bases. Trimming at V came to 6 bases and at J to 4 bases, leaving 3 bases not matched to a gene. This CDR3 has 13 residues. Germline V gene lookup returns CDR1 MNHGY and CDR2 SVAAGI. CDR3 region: CASSDRANQPQHF. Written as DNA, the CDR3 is TGTGCCAGCAGCGACAGGGCGAATCAGCCCCAGCATTTT.

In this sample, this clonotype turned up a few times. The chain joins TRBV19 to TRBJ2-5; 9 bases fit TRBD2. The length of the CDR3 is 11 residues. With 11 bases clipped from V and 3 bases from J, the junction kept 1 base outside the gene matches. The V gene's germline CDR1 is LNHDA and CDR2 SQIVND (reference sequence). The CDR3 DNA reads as TGTGCCGCGGGGGGGAAAGAGACCCAGTACTTC. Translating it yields CAAGGKETQYF.

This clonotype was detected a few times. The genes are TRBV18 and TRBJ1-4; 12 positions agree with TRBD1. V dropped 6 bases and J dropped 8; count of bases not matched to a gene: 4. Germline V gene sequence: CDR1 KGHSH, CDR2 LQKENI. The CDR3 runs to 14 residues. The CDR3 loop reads CASSPGTGGEKLFF. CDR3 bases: TGTGCCAGCTCTCCCGGGACAGGGGGCGAAAAACTGTTTTTT.

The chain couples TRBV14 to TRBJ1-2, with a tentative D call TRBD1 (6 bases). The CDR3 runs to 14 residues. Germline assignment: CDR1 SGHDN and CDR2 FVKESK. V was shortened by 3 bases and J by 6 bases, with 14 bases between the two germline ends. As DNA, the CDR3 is TGTGCCAGCAGCCAGGCGACAGGTCATAATGGCTACACCTTC. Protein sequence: CASSQATGHNGYTF.

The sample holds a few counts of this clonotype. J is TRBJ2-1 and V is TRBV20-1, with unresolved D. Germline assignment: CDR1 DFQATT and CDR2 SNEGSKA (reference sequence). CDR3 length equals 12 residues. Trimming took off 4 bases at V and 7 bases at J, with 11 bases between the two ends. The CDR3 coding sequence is TGCAGTGCTATTGTGATCATGAATGAGCAGTTCTTC. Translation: CSAIVIMNEQFF.

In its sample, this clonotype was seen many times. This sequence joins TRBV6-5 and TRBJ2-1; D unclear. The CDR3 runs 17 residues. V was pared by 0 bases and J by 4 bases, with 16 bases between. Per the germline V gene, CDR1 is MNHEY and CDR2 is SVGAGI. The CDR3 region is CASSYSLPQGIYNEQFF. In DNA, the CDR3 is TGTGCCAGCAGTTACTCGTTACCCCAAGGGATTTACAATGAGCAGTTCTTC.

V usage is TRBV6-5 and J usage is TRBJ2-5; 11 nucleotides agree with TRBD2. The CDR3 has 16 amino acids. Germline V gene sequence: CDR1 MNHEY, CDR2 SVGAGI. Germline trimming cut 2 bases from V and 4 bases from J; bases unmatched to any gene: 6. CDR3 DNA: TGTGCCAGCAGTTACCAACTAGCGGGAGTCGGAGAGACCCAGTACTTC. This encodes CASSYQLAGVGETQYF.

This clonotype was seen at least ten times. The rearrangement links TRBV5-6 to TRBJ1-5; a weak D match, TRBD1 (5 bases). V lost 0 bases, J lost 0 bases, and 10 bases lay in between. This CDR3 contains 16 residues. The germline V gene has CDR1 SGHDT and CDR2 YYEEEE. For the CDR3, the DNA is TGTGCCAGCAGCTTGGACCGAAGGGGTAGCAATCAGCCCCAGCATTTT. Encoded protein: CASSLDRRGSNQPQHF.